Below, one T cell receptor (beta chain) is given with its context. V was cut by 5 bases and J by 11 bases, with 13 bases left in between. The length of the CDR3 is 13 residues. Using its own MiXCR run on the reads, TCRdb lists one record per CDR3 protein. The sample lists roughly 760,000 distinct CDR3 sequences; approximately 40% were seen once. The entry originates in a study of T cell repertoires in cytomegalovirus infection. The sample comprised PBMCs. This clonotype originated in a human donor in good health (CMV status not recorded). Some clones in this sample may be carry-over from other donors' samples. This rearrangement joins TRBV12-3 or TRBV12-4 to TRBJ1-6; D uncertain. CDR3 protein: CASSQRPGAPLHF. In nucleotides, the CDR3 is TGTGCCAGCAGTCAAAGACCGGGTGCACCCCTCCACTTT.